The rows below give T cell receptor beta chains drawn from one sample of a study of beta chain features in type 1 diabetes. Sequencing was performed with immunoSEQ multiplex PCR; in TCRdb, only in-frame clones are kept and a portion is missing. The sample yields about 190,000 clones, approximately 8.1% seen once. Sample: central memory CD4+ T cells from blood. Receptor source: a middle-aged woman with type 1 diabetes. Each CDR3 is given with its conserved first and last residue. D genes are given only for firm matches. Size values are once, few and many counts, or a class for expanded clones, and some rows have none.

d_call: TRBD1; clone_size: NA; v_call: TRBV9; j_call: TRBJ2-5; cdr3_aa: CASRGTGEETQYF; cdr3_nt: TGTGCCAGCAGGGGGACAGGGGAAGAGACCCAGTACTTC
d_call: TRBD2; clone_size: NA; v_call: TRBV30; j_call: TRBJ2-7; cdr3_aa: CAWARGLSYEQYF; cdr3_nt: TGTGCCTGGGCGAGGGGACTATCCTACGAGCAGTACTTC
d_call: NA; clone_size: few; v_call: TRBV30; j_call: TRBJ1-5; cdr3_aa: CAWSGGQPGQPQHF; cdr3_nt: TGTGCCTGGAGTGGGGGGCAGCCGGGGCAGCCCCAGCATTTT
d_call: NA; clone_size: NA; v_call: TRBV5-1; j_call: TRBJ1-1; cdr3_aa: CASSAGGANTEAFF; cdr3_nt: TGCGCCAGCAGCGCGGGGGGGGCGAACACTGAAGCTTTCTTT
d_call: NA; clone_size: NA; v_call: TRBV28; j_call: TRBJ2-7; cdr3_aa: CASSPQGQYYEQYF; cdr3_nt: TGTGCCAGCAGTCCCCAGGGGCAATACTACGAGCAGTACTTC
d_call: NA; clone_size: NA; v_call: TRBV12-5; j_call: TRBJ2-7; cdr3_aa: CATQYYRVSSYEQYF; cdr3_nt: TGTGCTACCCAGTACTACAGGGTAAGCTCCTACGAGCAGTACTTC
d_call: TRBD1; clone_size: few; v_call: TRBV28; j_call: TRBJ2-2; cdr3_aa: CASSSGQDLTGELFF; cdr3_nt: TGTGCCAGCAGCTCTGGACAGGATTTGACCGGGGAGCTGTTTTTT
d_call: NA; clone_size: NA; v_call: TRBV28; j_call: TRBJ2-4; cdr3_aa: CASRTQGGVGNIQYF; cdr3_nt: TGTGCCAGCAGAACTCAGGGGGGCGTGGGAAACATTCAGTACTTC
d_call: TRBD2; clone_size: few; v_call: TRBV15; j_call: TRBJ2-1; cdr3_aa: CATSKAGAYNEQFF; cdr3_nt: TGTGCCACCAGCAAGGCGGGAGCCTACAATGAGCAGTTCTTC
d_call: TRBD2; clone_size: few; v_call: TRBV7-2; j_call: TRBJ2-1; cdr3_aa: CASSFMREANEQFF; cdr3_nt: TGTGCCAGCAGCTTCATGCGGGAGGCCAATGAGCAGTTCTTC
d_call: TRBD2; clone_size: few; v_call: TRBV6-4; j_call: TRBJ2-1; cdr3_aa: CASSENKRDPRLDEQFF; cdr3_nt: TGTGCCAGCAGTGAAAACAAGCGGGACCCTCGATTAGATGAGCAGTTCTTC
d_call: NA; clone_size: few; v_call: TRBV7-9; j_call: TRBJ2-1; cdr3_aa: CASSRSGVPTNEQFF; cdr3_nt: TGTGCCAGCAGCCGTAGCGGAGTGCCGACAAATGAGCAGTTCTTC
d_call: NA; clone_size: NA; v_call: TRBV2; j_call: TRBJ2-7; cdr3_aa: CASSEGPHRDHEQYF; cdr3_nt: TGTGCCAGCAGTGAAGGCCCTCACAGGGACCACGAGCAGTACTTC
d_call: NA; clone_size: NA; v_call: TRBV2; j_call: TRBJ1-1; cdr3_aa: CASSPRGVNTEAFF; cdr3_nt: TGTGCCAGCAGCCCCCGAGGAGTGAACACTGAAGCTTTCTTT
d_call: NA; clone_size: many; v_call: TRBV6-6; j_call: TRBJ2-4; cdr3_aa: CASSSWGGRNIQYF; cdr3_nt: TGTGCCAGCAGCTCCTGGGGAGGCAGAAACATTCAGTACTTC
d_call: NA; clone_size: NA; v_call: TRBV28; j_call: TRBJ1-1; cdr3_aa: CASSPGQPPVAFF; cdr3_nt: TGTGCCAGCAGCCCTGGACAGCCCCCCGTGGCTTTCTTT
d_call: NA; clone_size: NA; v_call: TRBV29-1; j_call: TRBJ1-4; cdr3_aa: CSVDSNEKLFF; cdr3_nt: TGCAGCGTTGACAGTAATGAAAAACTGTTTTTT
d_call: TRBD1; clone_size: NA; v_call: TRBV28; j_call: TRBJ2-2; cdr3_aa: CASSIGGQGRTGELFF; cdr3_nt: TGTGCCAGCAGCATAGGAGGACAGGGAAGGACCGGGGAGCTGTTTTTT
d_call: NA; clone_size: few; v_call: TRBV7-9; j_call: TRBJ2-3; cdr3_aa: CASSVVTSTDTQYF; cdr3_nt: TGTGCCAGCAGCGTGGTCACTAGCACAGATACGCAGTATTTT
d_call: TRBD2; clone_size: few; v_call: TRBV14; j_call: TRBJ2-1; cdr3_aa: CASSQDLGLAGDYEQFF; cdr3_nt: TGTGCCAGCAGCCAAGATTTGGGACTAGCGGGTGATTATGAGCAGTTCTTC
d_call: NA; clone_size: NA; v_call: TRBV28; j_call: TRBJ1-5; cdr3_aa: CASSLPGTQPQHF; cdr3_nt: TGTGCCAGCAGTTTACCGGGAACGCAGCCCCAGCATTTT
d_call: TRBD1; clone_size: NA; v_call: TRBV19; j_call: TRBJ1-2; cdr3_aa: CASTRDSGTGGDYGYTF; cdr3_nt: TGTGCCAGTACCCGGGACTCCGGGACAGGGGGCGACTATGGCTACACCTTC
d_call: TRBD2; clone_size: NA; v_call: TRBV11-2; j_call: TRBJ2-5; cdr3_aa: CASSPSGRAAQYF; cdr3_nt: TGTGCCAGCAGCCCCTCCGGGAGGGCCGCCCAGTACTTC
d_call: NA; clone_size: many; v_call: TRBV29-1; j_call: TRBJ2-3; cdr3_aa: CSVSARTDTQYF; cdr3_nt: TGCAGCGTTTCTGCGAGGACAGATACGCAGTATTTT
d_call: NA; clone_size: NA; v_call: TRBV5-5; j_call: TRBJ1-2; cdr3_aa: CASSLANREYHGYTF; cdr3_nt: TGTGCCAGCAGCTTGGCCAACAGGGAGTACCATGGCTACACCTTC
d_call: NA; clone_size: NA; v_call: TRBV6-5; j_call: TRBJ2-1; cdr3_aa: CASSYSFGGSDEQFF; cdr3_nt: TGTGCCAGCAGTTACTCCTTCGGGGGATCGGATGAGCAGTTCTTC
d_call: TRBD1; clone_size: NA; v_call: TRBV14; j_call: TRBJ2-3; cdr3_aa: CASSQGRQGITDTQYF; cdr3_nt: TGTGCCAGCAGCCAAGGGAGACAGGGGATTACAGATACGCAGTATTTT
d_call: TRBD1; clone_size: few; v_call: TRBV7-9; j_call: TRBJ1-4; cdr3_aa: CASNPGQGALMEKLFF; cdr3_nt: TGTGCCAGCAACCCGGGACAGGGGGCATTAATGGAAAAACTGTTTTTT
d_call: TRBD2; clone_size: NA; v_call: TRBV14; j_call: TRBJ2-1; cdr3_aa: CASSLGTSAYNEQFF; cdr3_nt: TGTGCCAGCAGCCTAGGGACTAGCGCCTACAATGAGCAGTTCTTC
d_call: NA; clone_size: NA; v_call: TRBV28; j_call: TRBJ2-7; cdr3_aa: CASSFGQSEQYF; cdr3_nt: TGTGCCAGCAGTTTCGGACAGAGCGAGCAGTACTTC
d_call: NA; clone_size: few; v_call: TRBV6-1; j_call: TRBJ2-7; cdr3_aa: CASSEGLEYEQYF; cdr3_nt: TGTGCCAGCAGTGAAGGGTTGGAGTACGAGCAGTACTTC
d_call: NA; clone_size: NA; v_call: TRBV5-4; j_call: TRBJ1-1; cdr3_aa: CASSSSGGHNTEAFF; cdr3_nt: TGTGCCAGCAGCTCGTCGGGGGGACATAACACTGAAGCTTTCTTT
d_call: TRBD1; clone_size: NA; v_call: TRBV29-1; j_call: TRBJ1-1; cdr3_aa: CRASRGENTEAFF; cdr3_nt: TGCAGGGCTTCCAGGGGGGAGAACACTGAAGCTTTCTTT
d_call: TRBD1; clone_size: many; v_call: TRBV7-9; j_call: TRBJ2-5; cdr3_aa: CASSRGQGGETQYF; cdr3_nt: TGTGCCAGCAGCCGGGGACAGGGGGGAGAGACCCAGTACTTC
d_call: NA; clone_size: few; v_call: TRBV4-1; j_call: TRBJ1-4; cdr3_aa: CASSRPLGGAPDEKLFF; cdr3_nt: TGCGCCAGCAGCCGCCCTTTGGGAGGGGCGCCTGATGAAAAACTGTTTTTT
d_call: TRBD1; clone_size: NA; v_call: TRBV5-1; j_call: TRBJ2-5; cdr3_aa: CASNEQGMEQETQYF; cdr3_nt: TGCGCCAGCAACGAACAGGGGATGGAGCAAGAGACCCAGTACTTC
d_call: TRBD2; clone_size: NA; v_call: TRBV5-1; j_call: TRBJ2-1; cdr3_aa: CASSIAGPIYNEQFF; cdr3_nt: TGCGCCAGCAGTATAGCGGGACCCATCTACAATGAGCAGTTCTTC
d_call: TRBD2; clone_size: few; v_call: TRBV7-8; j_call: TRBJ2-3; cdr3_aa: CASSLGRGLAGRTDTQYF; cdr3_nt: TGTGCCAGCAGCTTAGGGAGGGGACTAGCGGGCCGCACAGATACGCAGTATTTT
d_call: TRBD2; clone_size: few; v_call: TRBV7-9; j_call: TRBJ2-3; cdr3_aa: CASSARLAGSSDTQYF; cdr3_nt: TGTGCCAGCAGCGCTAGACTAGCGGGAAGCTCCGATACGCAGTATTTT
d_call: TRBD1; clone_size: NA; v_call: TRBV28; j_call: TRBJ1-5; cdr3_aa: CATEGAGQPQHF; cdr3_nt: TGTGCCACCGAGGGGGCTGGGCAGCCCCAGCATTTT
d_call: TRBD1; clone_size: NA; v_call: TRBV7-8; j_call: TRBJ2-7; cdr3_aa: CASRFRDRLSEQYF; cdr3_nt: TGTGCCAGCAGATTCCGGGACAGGCTCTCCGAGCAGTACTTC
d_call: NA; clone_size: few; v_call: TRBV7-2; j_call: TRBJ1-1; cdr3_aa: CASSSWQGSTEAFF; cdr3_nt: TGTGCCAGCAGCTCCTGGCAGGGTTCCACTGAAGCTTTCTTT
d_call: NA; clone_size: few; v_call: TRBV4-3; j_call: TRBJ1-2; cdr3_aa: CASSQDSQGYGYTF; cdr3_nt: TGCGCCAGCAGCCAAGATAGCCAAGGCTATGGCTACACCTTC
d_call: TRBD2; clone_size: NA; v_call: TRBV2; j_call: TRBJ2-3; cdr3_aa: CASRLAGQSTDTQYF; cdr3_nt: TGTGCCAGCCGCTTAGCGGGACAAAGCACAGATACGCAGTATTTT
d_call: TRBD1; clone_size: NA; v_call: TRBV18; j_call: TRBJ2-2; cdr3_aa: CASSPGTGNTGELFF; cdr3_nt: TGTGCCAGCTCACCGGGGACAGGGAACACCGGGGAGCTGTTTTTT
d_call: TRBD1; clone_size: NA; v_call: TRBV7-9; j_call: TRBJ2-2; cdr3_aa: CASSPPRQGATGELFF; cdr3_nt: TGTGCCAGCAGCCCTCCTCGACAGGGCGCGACCGGGGAGCTGTTTTTT
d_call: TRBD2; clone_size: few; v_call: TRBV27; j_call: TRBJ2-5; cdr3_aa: CASSPRTSGREETQYF; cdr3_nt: TGTGCCAGCAGCCCTCGGACTAGCGGGAGGGAAGAGACCCAGTACTTC
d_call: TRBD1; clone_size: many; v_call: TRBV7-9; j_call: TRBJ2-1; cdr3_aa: CASSSRAGGFTDEQFF; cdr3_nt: TGTGCCAGCAGCTCACGGGCAGGGGGCTTTACCGATGAGCAGTTCTTC
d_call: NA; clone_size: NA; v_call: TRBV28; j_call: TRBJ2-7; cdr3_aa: CASSLAVPYEQYF; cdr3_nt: TGTGCCAGCAGTTTGGCGGTTCCCTACGAGCAGTACTTC
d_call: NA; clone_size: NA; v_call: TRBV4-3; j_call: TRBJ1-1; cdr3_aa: CASSQEWAGLMNTEAFF; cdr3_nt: TGCGCCAGCAGCCAAGAATGGGCAGGGCTTATGAACACTGAAGCTTTCTTT
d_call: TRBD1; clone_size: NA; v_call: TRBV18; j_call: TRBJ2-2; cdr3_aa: CASSPGDRGSGELFF; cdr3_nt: TGTGCCAGCTCACCTGGAGACAGGGGGTCCGGGGAGCTGTTTTTT